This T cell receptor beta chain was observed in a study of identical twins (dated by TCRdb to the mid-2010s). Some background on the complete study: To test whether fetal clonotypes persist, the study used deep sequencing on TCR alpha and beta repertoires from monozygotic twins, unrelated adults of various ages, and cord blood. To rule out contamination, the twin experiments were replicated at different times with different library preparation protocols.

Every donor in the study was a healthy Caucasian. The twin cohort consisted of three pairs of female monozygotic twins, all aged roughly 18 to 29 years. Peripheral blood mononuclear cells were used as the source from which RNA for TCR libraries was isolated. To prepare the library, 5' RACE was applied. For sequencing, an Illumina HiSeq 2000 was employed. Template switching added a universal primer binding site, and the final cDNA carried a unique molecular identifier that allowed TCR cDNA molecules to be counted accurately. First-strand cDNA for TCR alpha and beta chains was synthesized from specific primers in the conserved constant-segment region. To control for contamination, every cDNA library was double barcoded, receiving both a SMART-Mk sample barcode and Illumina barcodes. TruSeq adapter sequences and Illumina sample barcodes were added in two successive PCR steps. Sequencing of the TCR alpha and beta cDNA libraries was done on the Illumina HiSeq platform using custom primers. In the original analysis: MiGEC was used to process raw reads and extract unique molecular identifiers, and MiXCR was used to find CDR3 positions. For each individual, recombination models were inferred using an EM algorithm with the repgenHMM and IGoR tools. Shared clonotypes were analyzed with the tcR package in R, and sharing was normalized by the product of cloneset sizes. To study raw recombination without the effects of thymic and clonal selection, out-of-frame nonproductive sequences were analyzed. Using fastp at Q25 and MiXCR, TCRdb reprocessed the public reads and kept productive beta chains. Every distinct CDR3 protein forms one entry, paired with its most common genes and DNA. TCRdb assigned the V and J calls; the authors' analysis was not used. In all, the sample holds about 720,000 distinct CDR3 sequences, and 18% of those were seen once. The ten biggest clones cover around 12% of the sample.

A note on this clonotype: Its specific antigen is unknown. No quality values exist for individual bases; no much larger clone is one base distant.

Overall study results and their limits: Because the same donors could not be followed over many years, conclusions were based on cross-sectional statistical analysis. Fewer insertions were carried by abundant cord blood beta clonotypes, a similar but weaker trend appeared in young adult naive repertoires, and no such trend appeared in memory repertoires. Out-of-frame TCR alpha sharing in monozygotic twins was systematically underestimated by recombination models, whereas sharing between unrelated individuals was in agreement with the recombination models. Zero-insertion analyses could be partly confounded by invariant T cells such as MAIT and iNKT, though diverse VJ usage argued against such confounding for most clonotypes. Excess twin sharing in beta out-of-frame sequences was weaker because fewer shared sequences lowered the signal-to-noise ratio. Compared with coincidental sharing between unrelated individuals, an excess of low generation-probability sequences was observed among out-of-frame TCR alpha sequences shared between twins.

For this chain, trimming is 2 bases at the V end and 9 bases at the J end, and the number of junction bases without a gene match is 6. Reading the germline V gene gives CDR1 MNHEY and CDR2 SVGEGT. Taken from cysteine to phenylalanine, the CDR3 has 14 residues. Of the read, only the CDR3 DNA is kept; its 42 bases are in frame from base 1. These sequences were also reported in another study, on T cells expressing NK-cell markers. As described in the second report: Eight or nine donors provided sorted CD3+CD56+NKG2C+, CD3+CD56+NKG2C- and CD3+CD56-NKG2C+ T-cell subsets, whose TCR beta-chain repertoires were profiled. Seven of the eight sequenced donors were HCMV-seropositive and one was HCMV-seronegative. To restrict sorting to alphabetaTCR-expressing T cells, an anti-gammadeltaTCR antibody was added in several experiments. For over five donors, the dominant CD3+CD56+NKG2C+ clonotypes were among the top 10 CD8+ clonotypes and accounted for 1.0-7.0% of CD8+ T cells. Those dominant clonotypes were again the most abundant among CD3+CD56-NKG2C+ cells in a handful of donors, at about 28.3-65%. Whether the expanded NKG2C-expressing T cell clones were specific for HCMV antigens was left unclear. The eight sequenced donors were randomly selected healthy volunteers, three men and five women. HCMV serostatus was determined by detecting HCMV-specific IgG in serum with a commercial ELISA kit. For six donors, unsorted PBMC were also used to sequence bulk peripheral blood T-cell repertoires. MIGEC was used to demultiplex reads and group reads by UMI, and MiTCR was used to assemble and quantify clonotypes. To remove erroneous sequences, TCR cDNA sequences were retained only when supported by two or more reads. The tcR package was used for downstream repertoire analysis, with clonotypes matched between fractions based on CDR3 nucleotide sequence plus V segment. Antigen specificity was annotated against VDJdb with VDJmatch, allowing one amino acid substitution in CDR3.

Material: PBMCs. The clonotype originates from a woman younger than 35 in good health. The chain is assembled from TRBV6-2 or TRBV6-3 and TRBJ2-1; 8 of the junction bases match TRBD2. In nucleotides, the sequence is TGTGCCAGCAGTTACGGCGGGGGGTGGTTTGAGCAGTTCTTC. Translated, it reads CASSYGGGWFEQFF.